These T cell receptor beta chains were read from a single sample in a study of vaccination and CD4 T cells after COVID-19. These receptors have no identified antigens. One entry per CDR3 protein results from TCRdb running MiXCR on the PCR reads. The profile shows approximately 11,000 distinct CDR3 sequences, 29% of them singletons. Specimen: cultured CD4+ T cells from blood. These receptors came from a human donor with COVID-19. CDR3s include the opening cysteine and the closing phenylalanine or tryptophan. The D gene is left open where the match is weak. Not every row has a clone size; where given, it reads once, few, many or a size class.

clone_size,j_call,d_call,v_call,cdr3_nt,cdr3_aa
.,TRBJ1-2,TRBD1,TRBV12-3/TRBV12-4,TGTGCCAGCAGCCCCAGTGGGACAGGGAACGGCTACACCTTC,CASSPSGTGNGYTF
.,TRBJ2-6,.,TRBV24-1,TGTGCCACCAGTGACACAACCGGGACACCTGGGGCCAACGTCCTGACTTTC,CATSDTTGTPGANVLTF
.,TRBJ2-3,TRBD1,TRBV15,TGTGCCACCAGCAGAGATGGACAGGGACGAGATACGCAGTATTTT,CATSRDGQGRDTQYF
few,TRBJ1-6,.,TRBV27,TGTGCCAGCAGTTTCAGCCAGGGGCTCAATTCACCCCTCCACTTT,CASSFSQGLNSPLHF
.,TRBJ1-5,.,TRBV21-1,TGTGCCAGCAGCCAAACCCGCAGGGACAATCAGCCCCAGCATTTT,CASSQTRRDNQPQHF
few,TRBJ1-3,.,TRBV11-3,TGTGCCAGCAGCTCCACTAGGGGTGGAAACACCATATATTTT,CASSSTRGGNTIYF
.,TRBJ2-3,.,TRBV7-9,TGTGCCAGCAGCTTCGGCGGGGGCTACACAGATACGCAGTATTTT,CASSFGGGYTDTQYF
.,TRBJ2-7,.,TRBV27,TGTGCCAGCAGTCCCGGGACCTCCCCCTACGAGCAGTACTTC,CASSPGTSPYEQYF
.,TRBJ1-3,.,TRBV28,TGTGCCAGCAGTTTAAGACAGCCCTCTGGAAACACCATATATTTT,CASSLRQPSGNTIYF
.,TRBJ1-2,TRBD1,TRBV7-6,TGTGCCAGCAGCCTGACAGGGGCCATCGATGGCTACACCTTC,CASSLTGAIDGYTF
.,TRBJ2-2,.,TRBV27,TGTGCCAGCAGTTTAAGTTTGGGGACCGGGGAGCTGTTTTTT,CASSLSLGTGELFF
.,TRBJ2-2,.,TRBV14,TGTGCCAGCCGGCCTAACACCGGGGAGCTGTTTTTT,CASRPNTGELFF
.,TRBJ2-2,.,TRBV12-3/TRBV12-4,TGTGCCAGCAGCCCCGCCAGGGGCGGCACCGGGGAGCTGTTTTTT,CASSPARGGTGELFF
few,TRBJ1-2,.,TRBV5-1,TGCGCCAGCAGCTTGGAGGGGGCTAACTATGGCTACACCTTC,CASSLEGANYGYTF
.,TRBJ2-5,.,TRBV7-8,TGTGCCAGCAGCTTAGCTGGAGAGACCCAGTACTTC,CASSLAGETQYF
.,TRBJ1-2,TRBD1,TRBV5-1,TGCGCCAGCAGCTTGGATCTGGACAGGGTGGGCGGCTACACCTTC,CASSLDLDRVGGYTF
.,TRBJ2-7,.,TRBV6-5,TGTGCCAGCAGTTATGGTAGTTGGGGCGAGCAGTACTTC,CASSYGSWGEQYF
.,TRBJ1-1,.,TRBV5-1,TGCGCCAGCAGCTTGGTGAATGCGGGGGAGGATGAAGCTTTCTTT,CASSLVNAGEDEAFF
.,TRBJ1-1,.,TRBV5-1,TGCGCCAGCAGCTTGGAAACCGGGGTCGCTGAAGCTTTCTTT,CASSLETGVAEAFF
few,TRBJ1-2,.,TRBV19,TGTGCCAGTAGCGTCCAGGGAAGCTATGGCTACACCTTC,CASSVQGSYGYTF
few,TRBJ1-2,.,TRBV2,TGTGCCAGCAGTGAGTCCAACTATGGCTACACCTTC,CASSESNYGYTF
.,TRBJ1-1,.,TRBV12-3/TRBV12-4,TGTGCCAGCAGTTTTGCCCCTCCAGGGGTTGAAGCTTTCTTT,CASSFAPPGVEAFF
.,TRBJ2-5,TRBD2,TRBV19,TGTGCCAGTAGTATAGATCTATGGGCGGGGGGGCGGAGAGAGACCCAGTACTTC,CASSIDLWAGGRRETQYF
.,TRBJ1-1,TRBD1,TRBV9,TGTGCCAGCAGCGCGGGGACAGGGGTGTACACTGAAGCTTTCTTT,CASSAGTGVYTEAFF
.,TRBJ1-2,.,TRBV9,TGTGCCAGCAGCGTAGAGGCTTCCCTGGACAGTGGCTACACCTTC,CASSVEASLDSGYTF
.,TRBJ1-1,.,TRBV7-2,TGTGCCAGCAGCTTAGGCCGGGGGGACACTGAAGCTTTCTTT,CASSLGRGDTEAFF
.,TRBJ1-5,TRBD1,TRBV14,TGTGCCAGCAGCCCGGACAGGCACATCAATCCCCAGCATTTT,CASSPDRHINPQHF
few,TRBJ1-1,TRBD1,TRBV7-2,TGTGCCAGCAGCCGAGGGGGCAGGAACACTGAAGCTTTCTTT,CASSRGGRNTEAFF
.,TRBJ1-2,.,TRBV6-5,TGTGCCAGCAGTTACTCTGGGGACAAAGGAGGCTACACCTTC,CASSYSGDKGGYTF
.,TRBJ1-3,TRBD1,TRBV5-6,TGTGCCAGCAGGTATACAGGGGCTGCCGCATTTGGAAACACCATATATTTT,CASRYTGAAAFGNTIYF
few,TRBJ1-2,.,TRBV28,TGTGCCAGCAGTTTCTCCGGGGGCTACACCTTC,CASSFSGGYTF
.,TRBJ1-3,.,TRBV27,TGTGCCAGCAGTTTTTTGGGTACTGGAAACACCATATATTTT,CASSFLGTGNTIYF
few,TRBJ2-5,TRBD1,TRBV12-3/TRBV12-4,TGTGCCAGCAGTTCGGGACAGGGGGAGACCCAGTACTTC,CASSSGQGETQYF
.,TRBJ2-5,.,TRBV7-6,TGTGCCAGCAGCCAGGGAGGCCAAGAGACCCAGTACTTC,CASSQGGQETQYF
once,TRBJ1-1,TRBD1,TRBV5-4,TGTGCCAGCAGCTTGGGGGGGACAGGAGAAGCTTTCTTT,CASSLGGTGEAFF
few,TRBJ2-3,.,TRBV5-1,TGCGCCAGCAGCTTTAAGTCGGGGAGAGGGGATACGCAGTATTTT,CASSFKSGRGDTQYF
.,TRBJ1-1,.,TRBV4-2,TGTGCCAGCAGCCACCAGGGGCCGCAGGTTCGAGAGAACACTGAAGCTTTCTTT,CASSHQGPQVRENTEAFF
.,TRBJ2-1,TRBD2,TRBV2,TGTGCCAGCAGTGAGGCGACTAGCCCCAGCAATGAGCAGTTCTTC,CASSEATSPSNEQFF
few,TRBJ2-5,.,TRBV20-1,TGCAGTGCTCGGCCGGGACCGCAAAATGGGGCCCAGTACTTC,CSARPGPQNGAQYF
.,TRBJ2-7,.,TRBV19,TGTGCCAGTAGTACCCAAGGACCTTACGAGCAGTACTTC,CASSTQGPYEQYF
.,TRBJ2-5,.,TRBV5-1,TGCGCCAGCAGCTTGAGCTACCCGCTGCGGGAAACTGAGACCCAGTACTTC,CASSLSYPLRETETQYF
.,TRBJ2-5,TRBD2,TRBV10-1,TGCGCCAGCAGTGAGTCTAGCGGGGGGGCCGCTTTCGAGACCCAGTACTTC,CASSESSGGAAFETQYF
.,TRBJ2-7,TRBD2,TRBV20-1,TGCAGTGCTAATCTAGCGGGGGGGCTAGGAGACGAGCAGTACTTC,CSANLAGGLGDEQYF
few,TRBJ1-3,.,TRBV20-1,TGCAGTGCTAGAGATGGAGACTCTGGAAACACCATATATTTT,CSARDGDSGNTIYF
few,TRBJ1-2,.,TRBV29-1,TGCAGCGTTCCCCACAGAACCAACTATGGCTACACCTTC,CSVPHRTNYGYTF
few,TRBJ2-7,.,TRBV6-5,TGTGCCAGCAGTTACACCCTCCCCGGGCGGACGGGCTCCTACGAGCAGTACTTC,CASSYTLPGRTGSYEQYF
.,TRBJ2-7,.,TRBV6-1,TGTGCCAGCGGGGGACACTACGAGCAGTACTTC,CASGGHYEQYF
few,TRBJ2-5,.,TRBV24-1,TGTGCCACCAGTGATTTGCTAGGGGAGGCGGAGACCCAGTACTTC,CATSDLLGEAETQYF
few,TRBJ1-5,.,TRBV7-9,TGTGCCAGCAGCTTCGCAGGGTCGGGCAATCAGCCCCAGCATTTT,CASSFAGSGNQPQHF
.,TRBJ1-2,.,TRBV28,TGTGCCAGCAGCCAAGGGGCAGGGGATAGTGGCTACACCTTC,CASSQGAGDSGYTF
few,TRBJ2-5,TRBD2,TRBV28,TGTGCCAGCAGTTTAATCGGGGGAGGGGAGACCCAGTACTTC,CASSLIGGGETQYF
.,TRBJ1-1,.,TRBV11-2,TGTGCCAGCACCACTGAGCGGAACACTGAAGCTTTCTTT,CASTTERNTEAFF
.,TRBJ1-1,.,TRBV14,TGTGCCAGCAGCCAGGGGACATGGAACACTGAAGCTTTCTTT,CASSQGTWNTEAFF